One sample yielded the 32 T cell receptor beta chains listed below, sequenced in a study of blood T cells in healthy people across ages. It was with a sample-barcoded 5' primer and a J-beta primer mix that a second PCR of roughly 7 to 12 cycles was run. TCRdb reanalysed the 5' RACE reads using MiXCR and keeps one entry per CDR3 protein. The data hold 1.8 million or so distinct CDR3 sequences, with approximately 39% observed a single time. Sequencing used blood. Every receptor here comes from a human donor in good health.

The chain carries TRBV4-3 and TRBJ1-6; 10 bases line up with TRBD1. CDR1 and CDR2 (germline): LGHNA, YSLEER. The ends lost 3 bases at V and 1 base at J; junction bases unmatched: 3. The CDR3 covers 17 residues. The CDR3 region is CASSHRDRGSYNSPLHF. The CDR3 coding sequence is TGCGCCAGCAGCCACCGGGACAGGGGATCCTATAATTCACCCCTCCACTTT.

This chain connects TRBV12-3 or TRBV12-4 to TRBJ1-1; no definite D call. Trimming removed 7 bases at V and 4 bases at J, with 10 bases between. This CDR3 region has 12 residues. DNA for the CDR3: TGTGCCAGCACCTATCAGATCACTGAAGCTTTCTTT. Encoded protein: CASTYQITEAFF.

This chain joins TRBV28 and TRBJ2-7, with D uncertain. V was cut by 10 bases and J by 7 bases, with 17 bases left in between. CDR3 length: 12 amino acids. Germline V gene lookup returns CDR1 MDHEN and CDR2 SYDVKM. CDR3: CATQGRPGEQYF. The DNA for the CDR3 is TGTGCCACCCAAGGGCGGCCCGGGGAGCAGTACTTC.

This clonotype was counted ten times or more. This rearrangement joins TRBV29-1 to TRBJ2-5; D is unclear. This CDR3 has 10 residues. V shed 7 bases and J shed 5 bases, with 8 bases lying between them. Germline lookup yields CDR1 SQVTM and CDR2 ANQGSEA. DNA for the CDR3: TGCAGCGCGACCGGGGAGACCCAGTACTTC. It translates to CSATGETQYF.

DNA for the CDR3: TGTGCCAGCAGTTACTCGGGAGTCGGGGGGCAGGGAGCTTTCTTT. Its translation: CASSYSGVGGQGAFF. The chain is built from TRBV6-5 and TRBJ2-2, with a tentative D call TRBD1 (6 bases). The J call may not be correct, given that the DNA end is closer to TRBJ1-1. This CDR3 is built from 15 residues. The germline V gene has CDR1 MNHEY and CDR2 SVGAGI.

This clonotype was counted only a few times. This chain connects TRBV7-2 to TRBJ1-5; D remains ambiguous. Germline CDR1 SGHTA, CDR2 FQGNSA. Trimming stripped 3 bases from V and 8 bases from J, with 14 bases between. The CDR3 loop spans 14 amino acids. In DNA, the CDR3 is TGTGCCAGCAGCTTGTTAGGGCCCGGGGAGCCCCAGCATTTT. This encodes CASSLLGPGEPQHF. Drawing the rest from reference TRBV7-2 and TRBJ1-5, the complete variable domain is GAGVSQSPSNKVTEKGKDVELRCDPISGHTALYWYRQSLGQGLEFLIYFQGNSAPDKSGLPSDRFSAERTGGSVSTLTIQRTQQEDSAVYLCASSLLGPGEPQHFGDGTRLSIL.

This clonotype has just a few counts. CDR3 coding DNA: TGTGCCAGCAGTTTAGGAAGGGGCGAGATAAACATTCAGTACTTC. This gives the protein CASSLGRGEINIQYF. This chain uses TRBV27 with TRBJ2-4; tentative D call: TRBD1 (5 bases). This CDR3 has 15 residues. V was cut by 2 bases and J by 6 bases, with 14 bases left in between. Germline V gives CDR1 MNHEY, CDR2 SMNVEV (reference sequence).

The chain links TRBV6-1 to TRBJ2-7, with TRBD1 identical over 7 bases. CDR1 and CDR2 (germline): MNHNS, SASEGT. CDR3 length: 11 residues. Germline trimming cut 2 bases from V and 12 bases from J; bases unmatched to any gene: 4. CDR3 in DNA: TGTGCCAGCAGTGAATGGGACAGTTCGTACTTC. It is translated as CASSEWDSSYF.

The V call is TRBV5-6, the J call TRBJ2-1; the D gene is possibly TRBD1 (5 bases). The CDR3 runs to 14 residues. Trimming left V 0 bases short and J 4 bases short, with 8 bases between. Germline loops: CDR1 SGHDT, CDR2 YYEEEE. The chain's CDR3 is CASSLVTEYNEQFF. In DNA, the CDR3 is TGTGCCAGCAGCTTGGTGACAGAATACAATGAGCAGTTCTTC.

This clonotype was seen many times. This chain links TRBV12-3 or TRBV12-4 with TRBJ2-1; TRBD2 might be the D (6 bases). The CDR3 length is 13 residues. V lost 6 bases and J 6 bases, leaving 12 bases between the germline ends. As DNA, the CDR3 is TGTGCCAGCAGCTTGGCCGGGAGCAATGAGCAGTTCTTC. Encoded protein: CASSLAGSNEQFF.

This clonotype was seen more than once but under ten times. V and J are TRBV12-3 or TRBV12-4 and TRBJ1-1; D is uncertain. With 3 bases removed from V and 5 bases from J, the gap between germline ends came to 13 bases. There are 14 residues in the CDR3. For the CDR3, the DNA is TGTGCCAGCAGTTTTTTGGGAGGAGGGACTGAAGCTTTCTTT. Its protein product is CASSFLGGGTEAFF.

This chain joins TRBV15 and TRBJ2-3, with a possible D match to TRBD1 (5 bases). The CDR3 consists of 14 residues. With 11 bases removed from V and 6 bases from J, the gap between germline ends came to 21 bases. CDR1 LNHNV and CDR2 YYDKDF come from the germline V gene (reference sequence). The CDR3 loop reads CASNKGQGPDTQYF. Written as DNA, the CDR3 is TGTGCCTCCAACAAGGGCCAGGGTCCGGATACGCAGTATTTT.

The chain couples TRBV3-1 to TRBJ1-2; D is perhaps TRBD1 (5 bases). V was cut by 2 bases and J by 0 bases, with 7 bases left in between. The CDR3 spans 14 residues. The germline V gene encodes CDR1 LGHDT and CDR2 YNNKEL (reference sequence). The CDR3, as DNA: TGTGCCAGCAGCCAAAACAGGCCTAACTATGGCTACACCTTC. Protein: CASSQNRPNYGYTF.

The chain employs TRBV10-3 and TRBJ2-2; possibly TRBD1 for D (5 bases). The length of the CDR3 is 12 residues. Germline V gene data show CDR1 as ENHRY and CDR2 as SYGVKD. With 8 bases removed from V and 1 base from J, the gap between germline ends came to 5 bases. In DNA form, the CDR3 reads TGTGCCATCCAGGGGAACACCGGGGAGCTGTTTTTT. It codes for CAIQGNTGELFF.

This chain connects TRBV12-3 or TRBV12-4 to TRBJ2-1, with TRBD2 identical over 13 bases. This CDR3 spans 15 amino acids. Trimming cost V 5 bases and J 7 bases; bases outside gene matches: 5. Here the CDR3 reads CASSRLAGGGNEQFF. The CDR3 region has the DNA TGTGCCAGCAGTAGACTAGCGGGGGGCGGGAATGAGCAGTTCTTC.

This clonotype was found a few times. The rearrangement joins TRBV12-3 or TRBV12-4 to TRBJ2-7, with a tentative D call TRBD1 (7 bases). V dropped 1 base and J dropped 2 bases, with 18 bases sitting between them. This CDR3 is 17 amino acids long. The CDR3 sequence: CASSLGRDSRHPYEQYF. DNA of the CDR3: TGTGCCAGCAGTTTAGGGCGGGACAGTAGGCACCCCTACGAGCAGTACTTC.

This clonotype occurred a few times. The gene calls are TRBV13 and TRBJ1-2; unclear D gene. The V and J ends lost 1 base and 8 bases respectively, with 11 bases between them. This CDR3 has 13 amino acids. Germline CDR1 is PRHDT and CDR2 is FYEKMQ (reference sequence). This CDR3 is CASSLVRLEGYTF. The CDR3 nucleotides read TGTGCCAGCAGCTTAGTACGCCTTGAGGGCTACACCTTC.

J is TRBJ2-5 and V is TRBV20-1; 7 bases align to TRBD1. Gene TRBJ2-7 matches the end of the DNA better, so the J call may be wrong. The CDR3 spans 14 residues. Per the germline V gene, CDR1 is DFQATT and CDR2 is SNEGSKA (reference sequence). CDR3 in amino acids: CSARTGQTSYEQYF. The DNA for the CDR3 is TGCAGTGCTAGAACGGGACAGACATCCTACGAGCAGTACTTC.

J is TRBJ2-1 and V is TRBV10-3; D not resolved. The CDR3 length is 11 residues. The germline V gene has CDR1 ENHRY and CDR2 SYGVKD. The V end was cut by 6 bases, the J end by 10 bases, with 10 bases between. This chain's CDR3 is CAIRIGYEQFF. CDR3 in DNA: TGTGCCATCAGGATAGGATACGAGCAGTTCTTC.

This clonotype has more than one count but fewer than ten. The chain carries TRBV10-2 and TRBJ2-7, with D possibly matching TRBD2 (6 bases). Germline V gene sequence: CDR1 WSHSY, CDR2 SAAADI. The CDR3 has 15 residues. V shed 3 bases and J shed 0 bases, with 12 bases lying between them. CDR3 sequence: CASSDPGLISYEQYF. The CDR3 region has the DNA TGCGCCAGCAGTGACCCGGGACTCATCTCCTACGAGCAGTACTTC.

The chain links TRBV3-1 to TRBJ2-4; the D is unclear. Germline V lookup: CDR1 LGHDT, CDR2 YNNKEL (reference sequence). The CDR3 has 12 residues. The V and J ends lost 5 bases and 15 bases respectively, with 17 bases between them. The CDR3 DNA is TGTGCCAGCAGCTATCTAGGACGCGAGCTGTACTTC. It translates to CASSYLGRELYF. The variable domain in full, completed from reference TRBV3-1 and TRBJ2-4, reads DTAVSQTPKYLVTQMGNDKSIKCEQNLGHDTMYWYKQDSKKFLKIMFSYNNKELIINETVPNRFSPKSPDKAHLNLHINSLELGDSAVYFCASSYLGRELYFGAGTRLSVL.

The chain recombines TRBV20-1 with TRBJ2-5, with D uncertain. The J call may be in error: the DNA end matches TRBJ2-7 better. Germline CDR1 reads DFQATT; CDR2 reads SNEGSKA (reference sequence). This CDR3 spans 13 amino acids. CDR3 DNA sequence: TGCAGTACTTCCGCCCAGGCGCTGTACGAGCAGTACTTC. It translates to CSTSAQALYEQYF.

This clonotype occurred a few times. The CDR3, as DNA: TGCAGCGTTGGGGGACAGGGATCGTTGGACGAGCAGTACTTC. It yields the protein CSVGGQGSLDEQYF. J is TRBJ2-5 and V is TRBV29-1; 9 nucleotides match TRBD1. The end of the DNA aligns better with TRBJ2-7, so the J call may be wrong. Germline CDR1 is SQVTM and CDR2 is ANQGSEA. There are 14 residues in the CDR3.

This clonotype was detected only a few times. This chain links TRBV15 with TRBJ1-2; TRBD1 matches 7 bases. Germline CDR1 LNHNV, CDR2 YYDKDF (reference sequence). The CDR3 length is 15 residues. Trimming at V came to 5 bases and at J to 4 bases, leaving 10 bases not matched to a gene. The CDR3 here is CATSPGTADLYGYTF. The DNA for the CDR3 is TGTGCCACCAGCCCCGGGACAGCGGATCTCTATGGCTACACCTTC.

This clonotype has just a few counts. The chain has TRBV7-2 and TRBJ2-5, with 7 bases aligning to TRBD1. CDR1 SGHTA and CDR2 FQGNSA come from the germline V gene. The J segment lost 13 bases and the V segment lost 4 bases, leaving 15 bases of the junction unmatched. CDR3 length equals 14 residues. CDR3 DNA sequence: TGTGCCAGCAGCTCCCAAGGGGGCACCTACGAGCGGTACTTC. This gives the protein CASSSQGGTYERYF.

In this sample, this clonotype turned up once. This chain connects TRBV24-1 to TRBJ2-2; TRBD1 matches at 7 bases. With V trimmed by 4 bases and J by 1 base, 2 bases remained unmatched. Per the germline V gene, CDR1 is KGHDR and CDR2 is SFDVKD. The CDR3 runs to 15 residues. The CDR3 DNA reads TGTGCCACCAGTGACCGACAGGGGAACACCGGGGAGCTGTTTTTT. It encodes CATSDRQGNTGELFF.

The CDR3 bases are TGTGCCAGCAGCTCCGTCCGACTAGCGGGGGCCAATGAGCAGTTCTTC. As protein: CASSSVRLAGANEQFF. The chain combines TRBV7-2 with TRBJ2-1; TRBD2 aligns across 12 bases. The CDR3 is made up of 16 amino acids. Germline V gene lookup returns CDR1 SGHTA and CDR2 FQGNSA. Trimming at V came to 4 bases and at J to 6 bases, leaving 7 bases not matched to a gene.

This rearrangement joins TRBV12-3 or TRBV12-4 to TRBJ2-4, with 10 positions matching TRBD1. The CDR3 sequence is 15 residues long. With V trimmed by 3 bases and J by 8 bases, 7 bases remained unmatched. The CDR3 reads CASSFSSGTGDIQYF. CDR3 bases: TGTGCCAGCAGTTTTTCGTCAGGGACAGGGGACATTCAGTACTTC.

This clonotype was detected a few times. The chain carries TRBV5-6 and TRBJ2-6; D assignment may be TRBD1 or TRBD2 (5 bases each). Per germline, CDR1 SGHDT and CDR2 YYEEEE. CDR3 length equals 17 residues. Between the trimmed V and J ends, which lost 1 base and 4 bases, there was a span of 15 bases. The CDR3 nucleotides read TGTGCCAGCAGCTTGTCCGGTTGGGGGACCGGGGCCAACGTCCTGACTTTC. Translation gives CASSLSGWGTGANVLTF. Full variable domain (outside the CDR3, taken from reference TRBV5-6 and TRBJ2-6): DAGVTQSPTHLIKTRGQQVTLRCSPKSGHDTVSWYQQALGQGPQFIFQYYEEEERQRGNFPDRFSGHQFPNYSSELNVNALLLGDSALYLCASSLSGWGTGANVLTFGAGSRLTVL.

Note on this clonotype: One end of the junction is discordant with germline, which a read error may explain. CDR3 coding DNA: TGTGCCAGCAACTTAGACGGGCCTCGGGAGCAGTACTTC. Encoded protein: CASNLDGPREQYF. V usage is TRBV7-2 and J usage is TRBJ2-7, with D unresolved. Germline V gene lookup returns CDR1 SGHTA and CDR2 FQGNSA. This CDR3 is built from 13 residues.

The chain has TRBV20-1 and TRBJ2-2, with TRBD2 matching over 8 bases. This CDR3 region has 15 residues. CDR1 and CDR2 (germline): DFQATT, SNEGSKA (reference sequence). V lost 3 bases to trimming and J lost 5 bases; unmatched junction nucleotides: 8. Here the CDR3 DNA reads TGCAGTGCTAGGACCGGGACTAGTAATACCGGGGAGCTGTTTTTT. Its translation is CSARTGTSNTGELFF.

The V and J genes are TRBV27 and TRBJ2-6; D remains unclear. V lost 4 bases and J lost 4, with 17 bases in between. Germline lookup yields CDR1 MNHEY and CDR2 SMNVEV (reference sequence). This CDR3 is 17 amino acids long. The CDR3: CASSSPNSDRGANVLTF. For the CDR3, the DNA is TGTGCCAGCAGTTCTCCAAACAGCGATAGGGGGGCCAACGTCCTGACTTTC.